This T cell receptor (beta chain) was sequenced in a study of T cells of healthy individuals. V lost 2 bases to trimming and J lost 8 bases; unmatched junction nucleotides: 9. The CDR3 has 15 residues. CDR1 and CDR2 from the germline V gene are MNHEY and SVGEGT. One entry per CDR3 protein results from TCRdb running MiXCR on the 5' RACE reads. The table has some 82,000 distinct CDR3 sequences, approximately 4.7% seen once. V is TRBV6-2 or TRBV6-3 and J is TRBJ2-1, with 7 bases lining up with TRBD2. The clonotype comes from a female donor in good health. This CDR3 reads CASSYGAGEGDEQFF. The DNA for the CDR3 is TGTGCCAGCAGTTACGGGGCGGGAGAAGGAGATGAGCAGTTCTTC.